Shown below are 26 T cell receptor beta chains from a single sample sequenced in a study of beta chain features in type 1 diabetes. Reverse transcribing all isolated RNA meant expressed TCRB transcripts were sequenced. Sequenced by immunoSEQ multiplex PCR; TCRdb stores in-frame clones only, minus some. The sample has about 620,000 clones, 15% to 19% seen once. The specimen sequenced was naive CD4+ T cells from blood. The receptors were sampled from a man aged 18 to 30 in good health.

In its sample, this clone was seen a few times. The J gene is TRBJ2-7, the V gene TRBV4-3; 8 bases are shared with TRBD1. CDR3 length: 13 residues. In germline, CDR1 is LGHNA, CDR2 YSLEER. J lost 6 bases, V lost 0 bases, and 1 base had no gene match. The CDR3 loop reads CASSQDGTGEQYF. The CDR3 DNA reads TGCGCCAGCAGCCAAGATGGGACAGGCGAGCAGTACTTC.

The V call is TRBV10-3, the J call TRBJ2-7; 11 bases line up with TRBD2. Germline loops: CDR1 ENHRY, CDR2 SYGVKD. V lost 3 bases to trimming and J lost 2 bases; unmatched junction nucleotides: 3. The length of the CDR3 is 15 residues. CDR3 nucleotide sequence: TGTGCCATCAGTGACGGGACTAGCGGAACCTACGAGCAGTACTTC. It encodes CAISDGTSGTYEQYF.

The chain links TRBV11-1 to TRBJ2-7, with D perhaps TRBD1 (6 bases). CDR3 length equals 13 residues. Germline CDR1 is SGHAT and CDR2 is FQDESV (reference sequence). Trimming removed 0 bases from V and 6 bases from J, with 9 bases in between. The CDR3 nucleotides read TGTGCCAGCAGCTTAGCACAGGGAAGCGAGCAGTACTTC. Translated: CASSLAQGSEQYF. The entire variable domain, with the rest obtained from reference TRBV11-1 and TRBJ2-7, is as follows: EAEVAQSPRYKITEKSQAVAFWCDPISGHATLYWYRQILGQGPELLVQFQDESVVDDSQLPKDRFSAERLKGVDSTLKIQPAELGDSAMYLCASSLAQGSEQYFGPGTRLTVT.

The chain couples TRBV9 to TRBJ1-2; 7 nucleotides align to TRBD1. The CDR3 totals 15 residues. The V gene end was trimmed by 4 bases and the J gene end by 1 base; junction bases not matched to a gene: 7. The germline gives CDR1 SGDLS, CDR2 YYNGEE. CDR3 coding DNA: TGTGCCAGCAGCCCAGGGGGACTGTATAACTATGGCTACACCTTC. Translating it yields CASSPGGLYNYGYTF.

This clone has just a few counts. This chain uses TRBV28 with TRBJ2-5; TRBD1 matches 8 bases. V lost 7 bases, J lost 2 bases, and 9 bases stayed unmatched. CDR3 length: 15 amino acids. Germline V lookup: CDR1 MDHEN, CDR2 SYDVKM. The CDR3 reads CASNPGGARQETQYF. CDR3 DNA sequence: TGTGCCAGCAACCCAGGGGGCGCGCGGCAAGAGACCCAGTACTTC.

This clone was counted between two and nine times. The sample carries other DNA sequences with the same CDR3. This chain connects TRBV20-1 to TRBJ1-6, with no clear D. The CDR3 sequence is 11 residues long. V was cut by 3 bases and J by 10 bases, with 7 bases left in between. Germline V gene data show CDR1 as DFQATT and CDR2 as SNEGSKA (reference sequence). CDR3 loop: CSARLGSPLHF. CDR3 bases: TGCAGTGCTAGGTTAGGCTCACCCCTCCACTTT.

The chain joins TRBV28 to TRBJ1-5; perhaps TRBD1 as D (5 bases). The CDR3 sequence is 14 residues long. Germline CDR1 and CDR2: MDHEN and SYDVKM. Trimming removed 6 bases at V and 7 bases at J, with 16 bases between. CDR3 in amino acids: CASRRNRYPQPQHF. The CDR3 DNA reads as TGTGCCAGCAGGCGGAACAGGTACCCCCAGCCCCAGCATTTT. The full variable domain, in which reference TRBV28 and TRBJ1-5 provide the parts outside the CDR3, is DVKVTQSSRYLVKRTGEKVFLECVQDMDHENMFWYRQDPGLGLRLIYFSYDVKMKEKGDIPEGYSVSREKKERFSLILESASTNQTSMYLCASRRNRYPQPQHFGDGTRLSIL.

The chain has TRBV4-1 and TRBJ2-1; D possibly corresponds to TRBD2 (7 bases). Looked up from germline, CDR1 is MGHRA and CDR2 is YSYEKL. The length of the CDR3 is 18 residues. V shed 0 bases and J shed 9 bases, with 24 bases lying between them. As DNA, the CDR3 is TGCGCCAGCAGCCAAGATGGCTCGGGGGGCAAAGTATTCAGTGAGCAGTTCTTC. Translation: CASSQDGSGGKVFSEQFF.

The chain couples TRBV27 to TRBJ1-1; TRBD1 matches at 8 bases. V was pared by 5 bases and J by 8 bases, with 4 bases of the junction left unmatched. Germline V gene sequence: CDR1 MNHEY, CDR2 SMNVEV (reference sequence). This CDR3 spans 12 amino acids. The CDR3 DNA reads TGTGCCAGCAGTAGACAGGGGTTAGAAGCTTTCTTT. It is translated as CASSRQGLEAFF.

This chain connects TRBV27 to TRBJ2-1; 10 bases align to TRBD2. V was pared by 5 bases and J by 4 bases, with 11 bases of the junction left unmatched. Germline values: CDR1 MNHEY, CDR2 SMNVEV (reference sequence). The CDR3 contains 17 residues. The CDR3 coding sequence is TGTGCCAGCAGTCCCCCCTCGGGACTAGCGTCATACAATGAGCAGTTCTTC. It is translated as CASSPPSGLASYNEQFF.

The table lists this clone with a few counts. The chain links TRBV6-4 to TRBJ1-2; TRBD1 is a possible D gene (5 bases). Per the germline V gene, CDR1 is MRHNA and CDR2 is SNTAGT. Trimming shortened V by 2 bases and J by 4 bases, and 11 bases separated the two germline ends. The CDR3 runs 14 residues. CDR3 sequence reads: CASSDQAGSYGYTF. In DNA, the CDR3 is TGTGCCAGCAGTGACCAGGCAGGGTCCTATGGCTACACCTTC.

This rearrangement joins TRBV10-3 to TRBJ2-7, with a possible D match to TRBD2 (6 bases). V was clipped by 8 bases and J by 2 bases, with 16 bases between them. Germline V gene lookup returns CDR1 ENHRY and CDR2 SYGVKD. The CDR3 covers 14 residues. The CDR3 nucleotides read TGTGCCATCCTTCAGGGCGGGGTGGCCTACGAGCAGTACTTC. It encodes CAILQGGVAYEQYF.

In its sample, this clone was seen a few times. The chain is built from TRBV5-1 and TRBJ2-6; D is ambiguous. V lost 4 bases and J 2 bases, leaving 10 bases between the germline ends. The CDR3 totals 15 residues. CDR1 is SGHRS, CDR2 YFSETQ, per germline. The CDR3 region has the DNA TGCGCCAGCAGCCAGAGTCAACCTGGGGCCAACGTCCTGACTTTC. Its protein is CASSQSQPGANVLTF. Looking up the rest from reference TRBV5-1 and TRBJ2-6 gives the full variable domain: KAGVTQTPRYLIKTRGQQVTLSCSPISGHRSVSWYQQTPGQGLQFLFEYFSETQRNKGNFPGRFSGRQFSNSRSEMNVSTLELGDSALYLCASSQSQPGANVLTFGAGSRLTVL.

This chain joins TRBV7-2 and TRBJ1-5; 7 nucleotides match TRBD1. The CDR3 has 16 amino acids. V lost 1 base and J lost 3; bases outside the gene matches: 6. The germline V gene encodes CDR1 SGHTA and CDR2 FQGNSA. The CDR3 DNA reads TGTGCCAGCAGCTTAGTAGCAGGGGGTGTCAATCAGCCCCAGCATTTT. This translates into CASSLVAGGVNQPQHF.

This clone appeared a few times. This rearrangement joins TRBV7-9 to TRBJ2-1; tentatively, D is TRBD1 (6 bases). This CDR3 contains 16 residues. Germline CDR1 and CDR2: SEHNR and FQNEAQ (reference sequence). The ends were cut back, 3 bases at V and 5 bases at J, with 17 bases in the middle. The DNA for the CDR3 is TGTGCCAGCAGCTTTCACCCGCGGCACAGGGACAATGAGCAGTTCTTC. The encoded protein is CASSFHPRHRDNEQFF.

The gene calls are TRBV9 and TRBJ2-2; 9 bases are shared with TRBD1. Losses at the gene ends were 0 bases for V and 4 bases for J; bases not matched to a gene: 4. Germline V gene lookup returns CDR1 SGDLS and CDR2 YYNGEE. The CDR3 runs 16 residues. The CDR3 sequence: CASSVAGQGVTGELFF. The CDR3 nucleotides are TGTGCCAGCAGCGTAGCGGGACAGGGAGTCACCGGGGAGCTGTTTTTT.

This clone was picked up a small number of times. The V and J genes are TRBV9 and TRBJ1-5, with 7 bases identical to TRBD1. The CDR3 runs to 14 residues. The germline gives CDR1 SGDLS, CDR2 YYNGEE. After removal of 3 bases from V and 3 bases from J, the junction contained 3 bases not matched to a gene. The CDR3 reads CASSATGTNQPQHF. The CDR3 DNA reads TGTGCCAGCAGCGCGACAGGGACCAATCAGCCCCAGCATTTT. Combining the CDR3 with reference TRBV9 and TRBJ1-5 gives the whole variable domain DSGVTQTPKHLITATGQRVTLRCSPRSGDLSVYWYQQSLDQGLQFLIQYYNGEERAKGNILERFSAQQFPDLHSELNLSSLELGDSALYFCASSATGTNQPQHFGDGTRLSIL.

The chain is built from TRBV27 and TRBJ2-7; TRBD2 matches 8 bases. The germline V gene has CDR1 MNHEY and CDR2 SMNVEV (reference sequence). J lost 1 base, V lost 5 bases, and 7 bases had no gene match. The CDR3 extends over 15 amino acids. CDR3 DNA: TGTGCCAGCAGTGCCCTCGGGAGGGTTTCCTACGAGCAGTACTTC. It encodes CASSALGRVSYEQYF.

CDR3 sequence: CASKEQDGEKLFF. In nucleotides, the CDR3 is TGCGCCAGCAAGGAACAGGATGGGGAAAAACTGTTTTTT. The V gene is TRBV5-1, the J gene TRBJ1-4; maybe TRBD1 (5 bases). V lost 6 bases and J 8 bases, leaving 14 bases between the germline ends. CDR3 length: 13 amino acids. The V gene's germline CDR1 is SGHRS and CDR2 YFSETQ.

V is TRBV6-5 and J is TRBJ2-2, with TRBD1 identical over 8 bases. Trimming at V came to 2 bases and at J to 6 bases, leaving 5 bases not matched to a gene. There are 15 residues in the CDR3. Germline V CDR1 and CDR2: MNHEY, SVGAGI. CDR3 loop: CASSYQGAFAGELFF. The DNA of the CDR3 is TGTGCCAGCAGTTACCAGGGGGCATTTGCCGGGGAGCTGTTTTTT.

The genes are TRBV7-2 and TRBJ2-1; D is possibly TRBD1 or TRBD2 (5 bases each). Germline assignment: CDR1 SGHTA and CDR2 FQGNSA. V gave up 5 bases and J gave up 3 bases, with 14 bases separating them. The CDR3 runs 15 residues. CDR3 loop: CASSPRGRNYNEQFF. Here the CDR3 DNA reads TGTGCCAGCAGCCCAAGGGGACGGAACTACAATGAGCAGTTCTTC.

This clone appeared a few times. Other DNA variants within this sample encode the same CDR3. The chain couples TRBV18 to TRBJ1-1; D is unresolved. Germline assignment: CDR1 KGHSH and CDR2 LQKENI. CDR3 size: 13 residues. Deletions cut 3 bases from V and 1 base from J, with 6 bases between. The CDR3 DNA follows: TGTGCCAGCTCACCGACCCAGAACACTGAAGCTTTCTTT. Protein product: CASSPTQNTEAFF.

The CDR3 bases are TGTGCCAGCAGCTCAAACTTGGGTTCAGGGCAGTTCTTC. Amino acids: CASSSNLGSGQFF. V is TRBV7-9 and J is TRBJ2-1, with unresolved D. Germline loops: CDR1 SEHNR, CDR2 FQNEAQ (reference sequence). The CDR3 sequence is 13 residues long. The germline V and J ends were trimmed by 4 bases and 12 bases, with 16 bases remaining between them.

This clone was detected only a few times. The chain uses TRBV29-1 and TRBJ2-3; D unresolved. This CDR3 contains 13 residues. Germline loops: CDR1 SQVTM, CDR2 ANQGSEA. The ends were cut back, 3 bases at V and 2 bases at J, with 9 bases in the middle. CDR3 nucleotides: TGCAGCGTTGAGGATGGGCACACAGATACGCAGTATTTT. It yields the protein CSVEDGHTDTQYF.

The chain carries TRBV7-2 and TRBJ2-2; 7 bases fit TRBD1. Trimming cost V 6 bases and J 5 bases; bases outside gene matches: 6. The CDR3 loop spans 14 amino acids. Germline assignment: CDR1 SGHTA and CDR2 FQGNSA. CDR3 residues: CASRPGQTTGELFF. The DNA for the CDR3 is TGTGCCAGCAGGCCGGGACAGACAACCGGGGAGCTGTTTTTT. The complete variable domain, with remaining parts taken from reference TRBV7-2 and TRBJ2-2, reads GAGVSQSPSNKVTEKGKDVELRCDPISGHTALYWYRQSLGQGLEFLIYFQGNSAPDKSGLPSDRFSAERTGGSVSTLTIQRTQQEDSAVYLCASRPGQTTGELFFGEGSRLTVL.

The chain couples TRBV13 to TRBJ2-1; no reliable D call. The CDR3 length is 15 residues. Trimming cost V 3 bases and J 0 bases, with 9 bases left between them. Looked up from germline, CDR1 is PRHDT and CDR2 is FYEKMQ (reference sequence). CDR3 DNA: TGTGCCAGCAGCTTCTACGCCAGCTCCTACAATGAGCAGTTCTTC. Translation: CASSFYASSYNEQFF.